This T cell receptor beta chain was sequenced for a study of T-cell reconstitution after alpha-beta-depleted transplantation in children. General study points: Expanded graft clones numbering several hundred reportedly gave rise to alpha-beta T cells about two months after transplant. T cells produced anew were the main source of T-cell counts and diversity one year after transplant.

Many counts were recorded for this clonotype. Its antigen is currently unknown. Preparation of the TCRbeta library used unique molecular identifiers. TCRdb re-called the PCR reads through MiXCR, storing one row per CDR3 protein. The sample includes about 260,000 distinct CDR3 sequences, around 8% seen only once; the top ten take approximately 6.3%. CDR1 is SGHDN, CDR2 FVKESK, per germline. The CDR3 length is 16 residues. Losses at the gene ends were 4 bases for V and 0 bases for J; bases not matched to a gene: 7. This clonotype originated in a male patient between 5 and 17 years old who had a stem cell transplant for acute lymphoblastic leukemia, so the T cells may come from the graft donor. Sequencing used PBMCs, mostly from graft donor cells, obtained 180 days after TCRalphabeta/CD19-depleted stem cell transplant. The chain carries TRBV14 and TRBJ2-3, with TRBD1 matching over 7 bases. The CDR3 nucleotides are TGTGCCAGCAGCCCCCCCTGGGACAGCAGCACAGATACGCAGTATTTT. It translates to CASSPPWDSSTDTQYF.